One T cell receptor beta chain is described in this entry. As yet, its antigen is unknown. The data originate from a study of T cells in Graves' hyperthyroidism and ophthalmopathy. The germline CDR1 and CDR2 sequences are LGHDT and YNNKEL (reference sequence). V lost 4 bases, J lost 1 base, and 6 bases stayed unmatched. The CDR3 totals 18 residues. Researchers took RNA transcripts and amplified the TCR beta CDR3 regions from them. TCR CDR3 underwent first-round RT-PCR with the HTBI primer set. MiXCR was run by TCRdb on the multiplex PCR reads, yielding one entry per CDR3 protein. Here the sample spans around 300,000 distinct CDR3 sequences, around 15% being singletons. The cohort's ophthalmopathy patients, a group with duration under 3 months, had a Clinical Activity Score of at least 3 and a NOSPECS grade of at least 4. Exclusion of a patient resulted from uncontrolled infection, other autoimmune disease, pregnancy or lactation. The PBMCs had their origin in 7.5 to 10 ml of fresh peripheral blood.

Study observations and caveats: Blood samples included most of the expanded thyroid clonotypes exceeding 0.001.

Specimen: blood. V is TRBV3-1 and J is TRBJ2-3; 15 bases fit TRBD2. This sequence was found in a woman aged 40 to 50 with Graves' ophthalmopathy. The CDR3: CASSLGTSGRYGTDTQYF. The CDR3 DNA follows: TGTGCCAGCAGCCTCGGGACTAGCGGGAGGTATGGCACAGATACGCAGTATTTT.